What follows are 11 T cell receptor beta chains derived from one specimen sequenced in a study of CD8 T cells in ankylosing spondylitis. TCRdb reprocessed the 5' RACE reads with MiXCR, giving one entry per CDR3 protein. The profile covers just under 350,000 distinct CDR3 sequences, with about 15% appearing a single time and approximately 0.99% taken by the ten largest. Source material: blood, either unsorted or a sorted T cell fraction (not recorded which). These receptor sequences come from a male donor with ankylosing spondylitis or in good health (not recorded which).

The table lists this clonotype with a few counts. The J gene is TRBJ2-3, the V gene TRBV27; TRBD1 might be the D (7 bases). This CDR3 is built from 16 residues. V lost 3 bases to trimming and J lost 2 bases, with 15 bases between them. Germline V lookup: CDR1 MNHEY, CDR2 SMNVEV (reference sequence). CDR3 nucleotides: TGTGCCAGCAGTTTCAGGGGGGAGACCCTCACAGATACGCAGTATTTT. It translates to CASSFRGETLTDTQYF.

This clonotype appeared a few times. V and J are TRBV2 and TRBJ1-5; D is perhaps TRBD1 (5 bases). The ends were cut back, 4 bases at V and 0 bases at J, with 7 bases in the middle. Germline-derived CDR1 and CDR2 are SNHLY and FYNNEI. CDR3 size: 14 residues. The CDR3 region has the DNA TGTGCCAGCAGTGGGACAAATAGCAATCAGCCCCAGCATTTT. It is translated as CASSGTNSNQPQHF. Full variable domain (rest looked up from reference TRBV2 and TRBJ1-5): EPEVTQTPSHQVTQMGQEVILRCVPISNHLYFYWYRQILGQKVEFLVSFYNNEISEKSEIFDDQFSVERPDGSNFTLKIRSTKLEDSAMYFCASSGTNSNQPQHFGDGTRLSIL.

This rearrangement joins TRBV5-1 to TRBJ1-3; D not certain. The CDR3 consists of 13 residues. CDR1 and CDR2 (germline): SGHRS, YFSETQ. Deletions cut 4 bases from V and 7 bases from J, with 12 bases between. The CDR3 sequence is CASSREGGNTIYF. For the CDR3, the DNA is TGCGCCAGCAGCCGGGAAGGAGGGAACACCATATATTTT.

This clonotype has just a few counts. The chain recombines TRBV19 with TRBJ2-3, with 9 bases fitting TRBD1. In germline, CDR1 is LNHDA, CDR2 SQIVND (reference sequence). The CDR3 sequence is 14 residues long. Trimming cost V 5 bases and J 3 bases; bases outside gene matches: 3. The CDR3 DNA sequence: TGTGCCAGTAGTGCACAGGGGGCAACAGATACGCAGTATTTT. Its translation is CASSAQGATDTQYF.

This clonotype was found many times. This chain connects TRBV25-1 to TRBJ2-2; possibly TRBD1 or TRBD2 for D (6 bases each). CDR3 length: 13 amino acids. The germline V and J ends were trimmed by 2 bases and 13 bases, with 14 bases remaining between them. Germline V gene sequence: CDR1 MGHDK, CDR2 SYGVNS. DNA for the CDR3: TGTGCCAGCAGTGAAGGAGGGGGGCCCTTGCTGTTTTTT. Its translation is CASSEGGGPLLFF.

Ten or more counts support this clonotype. The gene calls are TRBV12-5 and TRBJ2-5; 14 positions agree with TRBD2. Looked up from germline, CDR1 is LGHNT and CDR2 is FRNRAP. The CDR3 is made up of 15 amino acids. The ends lost 5 bases at V and 4 bases at J; junction bases unmatched: 3. The DNA of the CDR3 is TGTGCTAGTGGTCCGGGACTAGCGGGAGCAGAGACCCAGTACTTC. This sequence encodes CASGPGLAGAETQYF.

This rearrangement joins TRBV5-1 to TRBJ2-2; 7 bases line up with TRBD2. Germline CDR1 is SGHRS and CDR2 is YFSETQ. V lost 4 bases and J lost 6; bases outside the gene matches: 9. This CDR3 spans 15 amino acids. CDR3 bases: TGCGCCAGCAGCCCCGGGGGGACCTCCCCCGGGGAGCTGTTTTTT. Translating gives CASSPGGTSPGELFF. Complete variable domain (other parts from reference TRBV5-1 and TRBJ2-2): KAGVTQTPRYLIKTRGQQVTLSCSPISGHRSVSWYQQTPGQGLQFLFEYFSETQRNKGNFPGRFSGRQFSNSRSEMNVSTLELGDSALYLCASSPGGTSPGELFFGEGSRLTVL.

This chain uses TRBV20-1 with TRBJ2-7; 9 bases are a match to TRBD2. Germline trimming cut 3 bases from V and 0 bases from J; bases unmatched to any gene: 3. CDR1 and CDR2 from the germline V gene are DFQATT and SNEGSKA (reference sequence). The CDR3 spans 14 residues. The chain's CDR3 is CSASPLAGSYEQYF. The CDR3, as DNA: TGCAGTGCTAGCCCACTAGCGGGCTCCTACGAGCAGTACTTC.

This chain links TRBV19 with TRBJ2-7, with a weak D call TRBD1 (6 bases). V gave up 4 bases and J gave up 1 base, with 8 bases separating them. CDR1 and CDR2 from the germline V gene are LNHDA and SQIVND (reference sequence). This CDR3 has 13 amino acids. The CDR3 loop is CASSRQASYEQYF. The CDR3 coding sequence is TGTGCCAGTAGTAGACAGGCGTCCTACGAGCAGTACTTC.

This clonotype showed up just a few times. The CDR3 is CASSPGGQGREKLFF. In nucleotides, the CDR3 is TGTGCCAGCAGCCCCGGCGGACAGGGTCGAGAAAAACTGTTTTTT. J is TRBJ1-4 and V is TRBV11-2; 8 nucleotides line up with TRBD1. J lost 8 bases, V lost 5 bases, and 10 bases had no gene match. Per germline, CDR1 SGHAT and CDR2 FQNNGV. The CDR3 runs to 15 residues.

This clonotype has a handful of counts. This sequence joins TRBV11-1 and TRBJ1-1; 9 bases map to TRBD1. The CDR3 runs 15 residues. Germline values: CDR1 SGHAT, CDR2 FQDESV (reference sequence). Losses at the gene ends were 4 bases for V and 9 bases for J; bases not matched to a gene: 12. This chain's CDR3 is CASSSGGQGSRKAFF. CDR3 coding DNA: TGTGCCAGCAGCTCCGGAGGACAGGGGAGTCGAAAAGCTTTCTTT.